This T cell receptor beta chain was observed in a study of siplizumab effects on memory and regulatory T cells. Findings of the study overall: The apparent diversity of naive T cells exceeded that of memory cells, and naive T cells seemed to make a major contribution to the alloresponse.

The CDR3 has 14 amino acids. Germline CDR1 reads SGHNT; CDR2 reads YENEEA. Unstimulated naive, memory, effector memory and TEMRA subsets were subjected to sequencing in a few donor pairs. Around 9.1 x 10^4 TCR templates per sample were sequenced. Profiling relied on immunoSEQ multiplex PCR, and the TCRdb table lists in-frame clones only, not all of them. The sample yields thousands of clones, just over 60% seen once. A word on this clone: Its antigen is currently unknown.

The TCR was taken from a human donor in good health. Material for sequencing was effector memory CD8+ T cells sorted from blood. Subset in this sample: unstimulated CD8+ effector memory T cells. The chain carries TRBV11-3 and TRBJ2-5, with unresolved D. The J call is uncertain, as TRBJ2-7 better fits the DNA end. The CDR3 DNA reads TGTGCCAGCAGCTTAGGGCAGACTCCCTACGAGCAGTACTTC. Protein: CASSLGQTPYEQYF.